This T cell receptor beta chain is drawn from a study of T cells after posttransplantation cyclophosphamide (dated by TCRdb to about 2016). As for the study more broadly: The study tracked T cell repertoire reconstitution by TRB sequencing after myeloablative bone marrow transplantation using posttransplantation cyclophosphamide as GVHD prophylaxis. Antigen receptor sequencing covered samples from some 35 PTCy-treated patients and 15 to 20 of their related bone marrow donors. Blood from all 30 or so PTCy patients with 1-year posttransplant specimens was subjected to TRB sequencing. Up to 3 additional blood samples from 2 to 5.2 years after transplant were also TRB-sequenced in 3 patients, as was pretransplant blood from a handful of patients. TRA and TRB clonality were tightly correlated in 9 or 10 samples, so subsequent TCR analyses focused on TRB only. Public TRB sequences were checked against a database of over 3,000 sequences associated with responses to pathogens, tumor antigens, self-antigens and alloantigens. The investigation overall reported the following: Donor-recipient similarity was low at 1-2 months but rose over the first year, and later blood repertoires were often dominated by donor CD8+ memory clones. The TRB repertoires of T cells infiltrating skin or GI tract showed only limited overlap with the TRB repertoires of T cells in blood. Across 45 patients, recipient CMV seropositivity and CMV reactivation were highly associated with TRB clonality; PTCy diversity was similar to CNI/methotrexate controls.

Details on this clone: Its antigen target is currently unknown. Base qualities are not at hand, and no much larger clone is one base apart.

The PTCy-treated patients were enrolled in a prospective multi-institutional clinical trial. Peripheral blood and bone marrow mononuclear cells were isolated by Ficoll-Hypaque density centrifugation and were cryopreserved. Genomic DNA was used for TRB sequencing, which was performed with the immunoSEQ assay at survey resolution or with the hsTCRB kit. As for how the authors treated the data: The immunoSEQ software was used for initial read processing, and the LymphoSeq R package was used for repertoire analyses. Clonality was calculated as 1 minus normalized Shannon entropy, and the Gini coefficient was also calculated for each TRB dataset. Phenotypes of unsorted samples were inferred by mapping TRB sequences from sorted subsets of the recipient or donor onto unsorted samples of the same recipient. Held by TCRdb, this immuneACCESS table contains in-frame sequences only and omits some clones. Under half of the omission traces to an unresolved V gene where checked; the cause of the rest is unknown. The V and J calls and clone size were taken over from that table, and D and trimming were inferred from the DNA. This sample lists roughly 30,000 clones; roughly 89% were detected once. The top ten hold about 15% of the sample.

After removal of 2 bases from V and 5 bases from J, the junction retains 6 bases not matched to a gene. For CDR1 and CDR2, the germline V gene (reference sequence) lists LNHDA and SQIVND. From the cysteine through the phenylalanine, the CDR3 covers 16 amino acids. Here the CDR3 DNA is all that survives: 48 bases in frame from base 1. The sequence was obtained from a woman aged 40 to 50 with a blood cancer, CMV-positive, and with a related stem cell donor. The sequenced material came from PBMCs. Recombination joined TRBV19 with TRBJ1-2, with 12 bases in between that match TRBD1. The CDR3 region reads CASSISGTGGAYGYTF. The sequenced DNA: TGTGCCAGTAGTATAAGCGGGACAGGGGGCGCATATGGCTACACCTTC.